Listed below are T cell receptor beta chains from one sample, sequenced in a study of T cell responses to AZD1222 COVID-19 vaccine. Libraries were prepared by immunoSEQ multiplex PCR; TCRdb keeps only in-frame clonotypes and omits some of them. The repertoire has more than 110,000 clones, 80% to 90% of them found once; the top ten carry less than 9.5%. Sequences were derived from peripheral blood, sampled on day 0 of AZD1222 vaccination. Every receptor here comes from an adult in good health. The conserved cysteine and the conserved F or W are not part of the CDR3 here. The order of the fields is clone size, V gene, J gene, CDR3 protein. Size is omitted from some rows. Given values are once, few, many or a class for expanded clones.

>NA|TRBV11-2|TRBJ1-2
ASSLEGRNRNYGYT
>NA|TRBV7-9|TRBJ1-6
ASSLLDAYNSPLH
>NA|TRBV18|TRBJ1-1
ASSQGGTPNTEAF
>NA|TRBV9|TRBJ1-3
ASSVEGGAYSGNTIY
>NA|TRBV6-5|TRBJ2-3
ASWDGGPDTQY
>few|TRBV14|TRBJ2-5
ASSQYGGSRLIQETQY
>NA|TRBV7-2|TRBJ2-1
ASSTGRYNEQF
>few|TRBV7-9|TRBJ2-5
AITLGQGQDQETQY
>NA|TRBV10-1|TRBJ1-2
ASSGDRASGYT
>NA|TRBV5-3|TRBJ2-7
ARSLDPTHSCGHYEQY
>NA|TRBV6-6|TRBJ2-5
ASSWTSGRPQETQY
>NA|TRBV29-1|TRBJ2-1
SVLIYNEQF
>NA|TRBV10-1|TRBJ2-2
ASSESITGELF
>NA|TRBV4-2|TRBJ1-2
ASSQDGGWYGYT
>NA|TRBV27|TRBJ2-2
ASSLSNRVGTGELF
>NA|TRBV3-1/TRBV3-2|TRBJ2-1
ASSQREEDEQF
>NA|TRBV9|TRBJ2-7
ASSVGWSSSYEQY
>NA|TRBV6-4|TRBJ1-3
ASSDSVRRMTLSSGNTIY
>NA|TRBV18|TRBJ1-2
ASSVPGGTVNGYT
>NA|TRBV27|TRBJ2-1
ASSSQVGAATNEQF
>once|TRBV30|TRBJ1-1
AWKTVNTEAF
>NA|TRBV5-1|TRBJ2-7
ASSEGTGSYEQY
>NA|TRBV12-3/TRBV12-4|TRBJ1-2
ASSLAGRGGYT
>NA|TRBV30|TRBJ1-5
AWSSGQSNQPQH